Listed below are T cell receptor beta chains from one sample, sequenced in a study of early T cells in non-severe SARS-CoV-2 infection. TCRdb ran MiXCR on the 5' RACE reads and lists one entry per CDR3 protein. In the table there are tens of thousands of distinct CDR3 sequences, 5% to 7% of which are singletons. The sample consisted of whole blood. Every receptor here comes from an adult who was a healthcare worker with PCR-confirmed SARS-CoV-2 infection or an uninfected control (not recorded which). Both conserved end residues are trimmed from each CDR3. Each record gives: V gene, CDR3 length, clone size, CDR3 protein. Size values are once, few and many counts, or a class for expanded clones, and some rows have none.

TRBV28 14 many ASSSAGGAENQPQH
TRBV12-3/TRBV12-4 12 many ASKNSGGRETQY
TRBV6-4 10 few ASSPTDRLEY
TRBV10-3 15 many AISESGLAGPYNEQF
TRBV4-1 14 many ASSQVEASGSNEQY
TRBV5-6 13 few ASLNLAGVSGELF
TRBV11-2 11 - ASSLDQWNEQF
TRBV7-8 14 many ASSRDRDKGTDTQY
TRBV7-9 10 many ASSQGRETQY
TRBV6-5 12 many ASGQGADTGELF
TRBV12-3/TRBV12-4 11 - ASSTGLAETQY
TRBV20-1 12 - SARRVAGAFEQF
TRBV11-2 13 many ASSLVGSPYNEQF
TRBV28 13 - ASSYHASRAGELF
TRBV5-1 15 many ASSPTPGTGSYNEQF
TRBV3-1 10 - ASSQDRHWQY
TRBV4-3 13 - ASSQGSSWSDEQF
TRBV6-2/TRBV6-3 13 many ASGGGQGNYNEQF
TRBV11-2 12 many ASSTTSGRDTQY
TRBV20-1 11 many SVLRGRDQPQH
TRBV28 14 many ASSTPSGRAVNEQF
TRBV27 15 - ASSLSASGTYTDTQY
TRBV6-5 11 many ASIGRNTGELF
TRBV5-5 11 few ASSWLASYEQY
TRBV12-3/TRBV12-4 17 few ASSSLYLDRGYSVDEQF
TRBV29-1 9 many SVGDQGKAF
TRBV6-6 10 - ASRASNQPQH
TRBV15 9 - ATGTGFGYT
TRBV5-1 12 once ASTRDIFSYEQY
TRBV4-3 15 - ASSQRGSASGANVLT
TRBV2 13 few ASSAGGSSYNEQF
TRBV5-5 13 - ASSLDGTSNYEQY